The 21 T cell receptor beta chains reported below all come from one sample, sequenced in a study of blood T cell repertoires in COVID-19. The repertoire was sequenced with immunoSEQ multiplex PCR; TCRdb's copy has only in-frame clones and lacks some. The sample lists about 120,000 clones, about nine tenths occurring once. The sequencing input was peripheral blood. The receptor set was obtained from a woman in her 70s with acute or convalescent COVID-19.

The gene calls are TRBV5-1 and TRBJ2-7; TRBD1 is a possible D gene (5 bases). Germline V gene lookup returns CDR1 SGHRS and CDR2 YFSETQ. Trimming stripped 2 bases from V and 2 bases from J, with 8 bases between. The CDR3 totals 13 residues. CDR3 bases: TGCGCCAGCAGCTTTGCAGGGACCTACGAGCAGTACTTC. Residues: CASSFAGTYEQYF. The variable domain in full, completed from reference TRBV5-1 and TRBJ2-7, reads KAGVTQTPRYLIKTRGQQVTLSCSPISGHRSVSWYQQTPGQGLQFLFEYFSETQRNKGNFPGRFSGRQFSNSRSEMNVSTLELGDSALYLCASSFAGTYEQYFGPGTRLTVT.

This clone showed up just once. J is TRBJ2-7 and V is TRBV29-1, with D possibly matching TRBD1 (6 bases). Per germline, CDR1 SQVTM and CDR2 ANQGSEA. The CDR3 has 12 residues. CDR3 region: CSARRDTYEQYF. The CDR3, as DNA: TGCAGTGCACGTCGGGACACCTACGAGCAGTACTTC.

This clone was found a few times. CDR3 sequence (DNA): TGTGCCACCAGTGACATGACAGAATATGGCTACACCTTC. Its translation: CATSDMTEYGYTF. V is TRBV24-1 and J is TRBJ1-2, with D perhaps TRBD1 (5 bases). V was pared by 4 bases and J by 5 bases, with 10 bases between. Per the germline V gene, CDR1 is KGHDR and CDR2 is SFDVKD. The CDR3 has 13 amino acids.

The chain recombines TRBV24-1 with TRBJ1-2; D is unresolved. The CDR3 has 13 amino acids. V lost 5 bases and J lost 3, with 9 bases in between. Germline values: CDR1 KGHDR, CDR2 SFDVKD. CDR3 sequence (DNA): TGTGCCACCAGTGTGTCAGGCCACTATGGCTACACCTTC. This codes for CATSVSGHYGYTF.

This chain connects TRBV28 to TRBJ2-3; D remains ambiguous. CDR3 length: 13 amino acids. Germline V gene lookup returns CDR1 MDHEN and CDR2 SYDVKM. Trimming took off 3 bases at V and 2 bases at J, with 6 bases between the two ends. This CDR3 reads CASSLAPTDTQYF. The CDR3 nucleotides read TGTGCCAGCAGTTTGGCCCCCACAGATACGCAGTATTTT.

This clone was counted a few times. This sequence joins TRBV27 and TRBJ1-1; 10 nucleotides line up with TRBD1. The CDR3 sequence is 17 residues long. V lost 8 bases, J lost 0 bases, and 12 bases stayed unmatched. CDR1 is MNHEY, CDR2 SMNVEV, per germline (reference sequence). The DNA of the CDR3 is TGTGCCAGCGCCCCAGGGACAGGGGAGAAAATGAACACTGAAGCTTTCTTT. Translation gives CASAPGTGEKMNTEAFF.

The gene calls are TRBV6-5 and TRBJ1-2; a possible D gene is TRBD1 (6 bases). The CDR3 length is 13 residues. Trimming left V 7 bases short and J 8 bases short, with 17 bases between. The germline V gene encodes CDR1 MNHEY and CDR2 SVGAGI. The CDR3 protein is CASISQGLGGYTF. The CDR3 DNA follows: TGTGCCAGCATCTCCCAGGGGCTGGGGGGCTACACCTTC.

The V gene is TRBV29-1, the J gene TRBJ2-5; 10 bases agree with TRBD2. CDR3 length: 14 residues. Germline V lookup: CDR1 SQVTM, CDR2 ANQGSEA. V shed 4 bases, J shed 9 bases, and the junction held 11 bases outside the gene matches. CDR3 sequence: CSVAPAGGKAAQYF. The CDR3 DNA sequence: TGCAGCGTTGCTCCAGCGGGGGGGAAAGCGGCCCAGTACTTC.

V gene TRBV3-1 (or the pseudogene TRBV3-2) combines with J gene TRBJ1-6, with D possibly matching TRBD1 (5 bases). The germline V gene has CDR1 LGHDT and CDR2 YNNKEL (reference sequence). The germline V and J ends were trimmed by 1 base and 8 bases, with 12 bases remaining between them. The CDR3 extends over 15 amino acids. CDR3 nucleotides: TGTGCCAGCAGCCAAGGCGCGGCAGGGTATTCACCCCTCCACTTT. This encodes CASSQGAAGYSPLHF.

There are a few counts of this clone. This chain joins TRBV1 and TRBJ1-6. TRBV1 represents a pseudogene. The CDR3 consists of 14 residues. The CDR3 bases are TGCACCAGCAGCCAGGGGGGGAAATATTCACCCCTCCACTTT. Its translation is CTSSQGGKYSPLHF.

V usage is TRBV27 and J usage is TRBJ1-1, with 8 bases lining up with TRBD1. After removal of 3 bases from V and 0 bases from J, the junction contained 9 bases not matched to a gene. This CDR3 has 17 amino acids. In germline, CDR1 is MNHEY, CDR2 SMNVEV (reference sequence). DNA of the CDR3: TGTGCCAGCAGTTTCAGGGGGCGTATTGGCATGAACACTGAAGCTTTCTTT. Amino acids: CASSFRGRIGMNTEAFF.

J is TRBJ1-3 and V is TRBV4-1; possibly TRBD1 for D (6 bases). The CDR3 runs 15 residues. Germline CDR1 and CDR2: MGHRA and YSYEKL. Trimming cost V 2 bases and J 2 bases, with 10 bases left between them. CDR3 residues: CASSQSDRPGNTIYF. The CDR3 DNA follows: TGCGCCAGCAGCCAATCCGACAGGCCTGGAAACACCATATATTTT.

This chain joins TRBV2 and TRBJ1-6; TRBD1 is a possible D gene (6 bases). V gave up 6 bases and J gave up 6 bases, with 15 bases separating them. This CDR3 region has 15 residues. CDR1 SNHLY and CDR2 FYNNEI come from the germline V gene. CDR3 region: CASSRPGVGNSPLHF. CDR3 nucleotides: TGTGCCAGCAGCCGCCCAGGGGTGGGTAATTCACCCCTCCACTTT. Combining the CDR3 with reference TRBV2 and TRBJ1-6 gives the whole variable domain EPEVTQTPSHQVTQMGQEVILRCVPISNHLYFYWYRQILGQKVEFLVSFYNNEISEKSEIFDDQFSVERPDGSNFTLKIRSTKLEDSAMYFCASSRPGVGNSPLHFGNGTRLTVT.

This sequence joins TRBV20-1 and TRBJ1-1, with D tentatively TRBD1 (5 bases). The CDR3 extends over 12 amino acids. Trimming pared 4 bases from V and 3 bases from J, leaving 9 bases between. CDR1 and CDR2 (germline): DFQATT, SNEGSKA (reference sequence). CDR3 region: CSATDRYTEAFF. CDR3 in DNA: TGCAGTGCTACTGACAGATACACTGAAGCTTTCTTT.

The J gene is TRBJ2-2, the V gene TRBV5-4; 9 bases map to TRBD1. Per germline, CDR1 SGHNT and CDR2 YYREEE (reference sequence). CDR3 length: 15 amino acids. The J segment lost 6 bases and the V segment lost 4 bases, leaving 7 bases of the junction unmatched. CDR3 DNA: TGTGCCAGCAGCGGCCCGGGACAGGGTTCCGGGGAGCTGTTTTTT. Amino acid sequence: CASSGPGQGSGELFF.

The CDR3 loop is CASSKGWNRRTSSYEQYF. The DNA for the CDR3 is TGTGCCAGCAGCAAAGGTTGGAACAGGCGAACGAGCTCCTACGAGCAGTACTTC. J is TRBJ2-7 and V is TRBV21-1; the table assigns TRBD1, which was not confirmed against the DNA. TRBV21-1 is tagged as a pseudogene. The CDR3 runs to 18 residues.

The chain employs TRBV4-2 and TRBJ2-1, with 11 bases lining up with TRBD2. The germline V gene has CDR1 LGHNA and CDR2 YNFKEQ. The CDR3 has 14 amino acids. Trimming took 8 bases from V and 10 from J; bases not matched to a gene: 10. The CDR3 region is CASGIAGGPIEQFF. CDR3 bases: TGTGCCAGCGGAATAGCGGGGGGGCCGATCGAGCAGTTCTTC.

The rearrangement uses TRBV28 and TRBJ2-2; D not certain. From germline, CDR1 is MDHEN and CDR2 SYDVKM. The ends were cut back, 6 bases at V and 6 bases at J, with 5 bases in the middle. This CDR3 comprises 11 residues. The CDR3 sequence is CASSQAGELFF. The CDR3 nucleotides read TGTGCCAGCAGCCAGGCCGGGGAGCTGTTTTTT. The entire variable domain, with the rest obtained from reference TRBV28 and TRBJ2-2, is as follows: DVKVTQSSRYLVKRTGEKVFLECVQDMDHENMFWYRQDPGLGLRLIYFSYDVKMKEKGDIPEGYSVSREKKERFSLILESASTNQTSMYLCASSQAGELFFGEGSRLTVL.

This chain joins TRBV30 and TRBJ1-2, with D unclear. The germline V and J ends were trimmed by 4 bases and 4 bases, with 7 bases remaining between them. The V gene's germline CDR1 is GTSNPN and CDR2 SVGIG (reference sequence). CDR3 length equals 11 residues. CDR3 nucleotide sequence: TGTGCCTGGATCCGGGGCTATGGCTACACCTTC. Protein sequence: CAWIRGYGYTF.

CDR3 in amino acids: CATSTRQGGTGELFF. CDR3 coding DNA: TGTGCCACCAGCACCCGACAGGGCGGAACCGGGGAGCTGTTTTTT. This sequence joins TRBV15 and TRBJ2-2; 7 bases align to TRBD1. V shed 4 bases, J shed 5 bases, and the junction held 7 bases outside the gene matches. Germline loops: CDR1 LNHNV, CDR2 YYDKDF (reference sequence). CDR3 length: 15 amino acids.

The rearrangement uses TRBV6-5 and TRBJ2-1, with 8 bases that match TRBD2. V was clipped by 8 bases and J by 4 bases; unmatched bases: 1. The CDR3 is 12 amino acids. Germline values: CDR1 MNHEY, CDR2 SVGAGI. This CDR3 reads CASGGGYNEQFF. As DNA, the CDR3 is TGTGCCAGCGGCGGGGGGTACAATGAGCAGTTCTTC.